This is a list of T cell receptor beta chains from one sample in a study of Graves' ophthalmopathy and Graves' hyperthyroidism. MiXCR was run by TCRdb on the multiplex PCR reads, yielding one entry per CDR3 protein. This repertoire shows some 750,000 distinct CDR3 sequences, approximately 40% found once; its top ten account for roughly 46%. The sample comprised peripheral blood. The receptors were gathered from an adult man with Graves' ophthalmopathy. Each CDR3 is given with its conserved first and last residue. Each record gives: V gene, clone size, J gene, D gene, CDR3 DNA, CDR3 protein. D genes are given only for firm matches. A row's size may be missing; if present it is once, few, many or a size class.

v_gene: TRBV2; abundance: -; j_gene: TRBJ2-5; d_gene: TRBD2; CDR3nt: TGTGCCAGCAGTAAATTCGGGACTAGCAGTGAGACCCAGTACTTC; CDR3aa: CASSKFGTSSETQYF
v_gene: TRBV20-1; abundance: -; j_gene: TRBJ2-7; d_gene: -; CDR3nt: TGCAGTGCTAGAGTACAGGGTGAGCAGTACTTC; CDR3aa: CSARVQGEQYF
v_gene: TRBV7-9; abundance: -; j_gene: TRBJ2-5; d_gene: -; CDR3nt: TGTGCCAGCAGCTCGAGGGGGGCGTTGGAGACCCAGTACTTC; CDR3aa: CASSSRGALETQYF
v_gene: TRBV25-1; abundance: -; j_gene: TRBJ2-7; d_gene: -; CDR3nt: TGTGCCAGCAGTTTACGATGGAGGGGGCACTACGAGCAGTACTTC; CDR3aa: CASSLRWRGHYEQYF
v_gene: TRBV6-6; abundance: -; j_gene: TRBJ2-7; d_gene: -; CDR3nt: TGTGCCAGCAGTTACGGGCCCGACAGCTACGAGCAGTACTTC; CDR3aa: CASSYGPDSYEQYF
v_gene: TRBV24-1; abundance: -; j_gene: TRBJ1-5; d_gene: -; CDR3nt: TGTGCCTGGAGCCGCCGGGGGAAGGCTAGCAATCAGCCCCAGCATTTT; CDR3aa: CAWSRRGKASNQPQHF
v_gene: TRBV7-9; abundance: -; j_gene: TRBJ2-6; d_gene: -; CDR3nt: TGTGCCAGCAGCTCCGGGGCCTACGTCCTGACTTTC; CDR3aa: CASSSGAYVLTF
v_gene: TRBV20-1; abundance: -; j_gene: TRBJ2-5; d_gene: TRBD1; CDR3nt: TGCAGTGCCACTACTGACAGGGGGGAGGCCCAGTACTTC; CDR3aa: CSATTDRGEAQYF
v_gene: TRBV7-9; abundance: -; j_gene: TRBJ1-1; d_gene: -; CDR3nt: TGTGCCAGCAGCCACTTGGGGAACCAGAACACTGAAGCTTTCTTT; CDR3aa: CASSHLGNQNTEAFF
v_gene: TRBV9; abundance: many; j_gene: TRBJ1-2; d_gene: -; CDR3nt: TGTGCCAGCAGCACACAAGGACAGTCGAGAGGCTACACCTTC; CDR3aa: CASSTQGQSRGYTF
v_gene: TRBV24-1; abundance: many; j_gene: TRBJ2-5; d_gene: -; CDR3nt: TGTGCCACCAGTGATTTTACAGGGAACACTATGGAGACCCAGTACTTC; CDR3aa: CATSDFTGNTMETQYF
v_gene: TRBV7-9; abundance: many; j_gene: TRBJ1-3; d_gene: TRBD1; CDR3nt: TGTGCCAGCAGCCCTGGGACAGACTTAAACACCATATATTTT; CDR3aa: CASSPGTDLNTIYF
v_gene: TRBV7-2; abundance: many; j_gene: TRBJ2-7; d_gene: TRBD1; CDR3nt: TGTGCCAGCAGCTTAAAGGCAGGGGGCGACTACCGGCAGTACTTC; CDR3aa: CASSLKAGGDYRQYF
v_gene: TRBV5-1; abundance: -; j_gene: TRBJ1-4; d_gene: -; CDR3nt: TGCGCCAGCAGCTCGAGCACCGCAACTAATGAAAAACTGTTTTTT; CDR3aa: CASSSSTATNEKLFF
v_gene: TRBV20-1; abundance: -; j_gene: TRBJ2-7; d_gene: -; CDR3nt: TGCAGTGCTAGAACCACAGGGTTTGGCTACGAGCAGTACTTC; CDR3aa: CSARTTGFGYEQYF
v_gene: TRBV29-1; abundance: many; j_gene: TRBJ1-2; d_gene: -; CDR3nt: TGCAGCCCATCGATAGCTAACTATGGCTACACCTTC; CDR3aa: CSPSIANYGYTF
v_gene: TRBV20-1; abundance: few; j_gene: TRBJ1-1; d_gene: TRBD1; CDR3nt: TGCAGTGCTAGTACAGGGGGCACGTACACTGAAGCTTTCTTT; CDR3aa: CSASTGGTYTEAFF
v_gene: TRBV29-1; abundance: -; j_gene: TRBJ1-5; d_gene: -; CDR3nt: TGCAGCGTACCGGGACAGCCCCAGCATTTT; CDR3aa: CSVPGQPQHF
v_gene: TRBV25-1; abundance: -; j_gene: TRBJ1-2; d_gene: -; CDR3nt: TGTGCCAGCAGTTACTCGGGAGGGTTAAGTAATGGCTACACCTTC; CDR3aa: CASSYSGGLSNGYTF
v_gene: TRBV7-3; abundance: many; j_gene: TRBJ1-1; d_gene: -; CDR3nt: TGTGCCAGCAGCTCCCAACAGGGCACTGAAGCTTTCTTT; CDR3aa: CASSSQQGTEAFF
v_gene: TRBV6-5; abundance: few; j_gene: TRBJ2-7; d_gene: TRBD2; CDR3nt: TGTGCCAGCAGCTCTAGCGGGGGAGGCTACGAGCAGTACTTC; CDR3aa: CASSSSGGGYEQYF
v_gene: TRBV19; abundance: many; j_gene: TRBJ1-1; d_gene: -; CDR3nt: TGTGCCAGTAACAAGGCGAGAAGTGGGAACACTGAAGCTTTCTTT; CDR3aa: CASNKARSGNTEAFF
v_gene: TRBV2; abundance: -; j_gene: TRBJ1-1; d_gene: TRBD1; CDR3nt: TGTGCCAGCAGTTACCTCGGGACAGGGGACACTGAAGCTTTCTTT; CDR3aa: CASSYLGTGDTEAFF
v_gene: TRBV6-5; abundance: once; j_gene: TRBJ1-2; d_gene: TRBD1; CDR3nt: TGTGCCGGCAGTACGGGACAGGGTTTGGGGATTAACTATGGCTACACCTTC; CDR3aa: CAGSTGQGLGINYGYTF
v_gene: TRBV20-1; abundance: many; j_gene: TRBJ1-5; d_gene: -; CDR3nt: TGCAGTGCTAACAGGGAAGATCAGCCCCAGCATTTT; CDR3aa: CSANREDQPQHF
v_gene: TRBV2; abundance: -; j_gene: TRBJ1-4; d_gene: -; CDR3nt: TGTGCCAGCAGTTCTCCAGACACCAAGAATGAAAAACTGTTTTTT; CDR3aa: CASSSPDTKNEKLFF
v_gene: TRBV9; abundance: few; j_gene: TRBJ1-4; d_gene: -; CDR3nt: TGTGCCAGCAGCCTCGACGCCGGGATAGGTAATGAAAAACTGTTTTTT; CDR3aa: CASSLDAGIGNEKLFF
v_gene: TRBV25-1; abundance: -; j_gene: TRBJ2-3; d_gene: -; CDR3nt: TGTGCCAGCAGAGGAGGAGGGGGGGATACGCAGTATTTT; CDR3aa: CASRGGGGDTQYF
v_gene: TRBV12-3/TRBV12-4; abundance: few; j_gene: TRBJ2-7; d_gene: TRBD1; CDR3nt: TGTGCCAGCAGTTCACAGGATCGGACAGGGCACTCCTACGAGCAGTACTTC; CDR3aa: CASSSQDRTGHSYEQYF
v_gene: TRBV4-1; abundance: many; j_gene: TRBJ1-1; d_gene: TRBD1; CDR3nt: TGCGCCAGCAGCCAAGCGGACAGGGCCGAAGCTTTCTTT; CDR3aa: CASSQADRAEAFF
v_gene: TRBV7-9; abundance: many; j_gene: TRBJ1-1; d_gene: -; CDR3nt: TGTGCCAGCGGACGGGACTACACTGAAGCTTTCTTT; CDR3aa: CASGRDYTEAFF
v_gene: TRBV19; abundance: many; j_gene: TRBJ1-6; d_gene: TRBD1; CDR3nt: TGTGCCAGTAGTATCCATCAACCGGGACAGGGAGTTTCACCCCTCCACTTT; CDR3aa: CASSIHQPGQGVSPLHF
v_gene: TRBV7-2; abundance: -; j_gene: TRBJ1-4; d_gene: -; CDR3nt: TGTGCCAGCAGCTTAAAGACCGGGGCAGGGGTCCTTAATGAAAAACTGTTTTTT; CDR3aa: CASSLKTGAGVLNEKLFF
v_gene: TRBV10-2; abundance: -; j_gene: TRBJ2-3; d_gene: -; CDR3nt: TGCGCCAGCAGGGGATCAGGATGGGGCGCAGATACGCAGTATTTT; CDR3aa: CASRGSGWGADTQYF
v_gene: TRBV15; abundance: -; j_gene: TRBJ2-7; d_gene: -; CDR3nt: TGTGCCACCAGCAGAGATCGGGGGGACAGCCGAAACGAGCAGTACTTC; CDR3aa: CATSRDRGDSRNEQYF
v_gene: TRBV7-9; abundance: once; j_gene: TRBJ2-7; d_gene: -; CDR3nt: TGTGCCAGCAGCTTAGTTAAGGACACCGGGGAGCAGTACTTC; CDR3aa: CASSLVKDTGEQYF
v_gene: TRBV7-9; abundance: -; j_gene: TRBJ1-1; d_gene: -; CDR3nt: TGTGCCAGCAGTCGGCACAAACTAGCCAACACTGAAGCTTTCTTT; CDR3aa: CASSRHKLANTEAFF
v_gene: TRBV29-1; abundance: -; j_gene: TRBJ1-2; d_gene: -; CDR3nt: TGCAGCCTTGGGACCAGGGATGTCTATGGCTACACCTTC; CDR3aa: CSLGTRDVYGYTF
v_gene: TRBV6-5; abundance: few; j_gene: TRBJ1-1; d_gene: -; CDR3nt: TGTGCCAGCAGTTACTCGCCAAGGGACACTGAAGCTTTCTTT; CDR3aa: CASSYSPRDTEAFF
v_gene: TRBV7-3; abundance: few; j_gene: TRBJ1-1; d_gene: -; CDR3nt: TGTGTCAGCAGCTTGAAGGGGAACACTGAAGCTTTCTTT; CDR3aa: CVSSLKGNTEAFF
v_gene: TRBV11-1; abundance: -; j_gene: TRBJ2-6; d_gene: TRBD2; CDR3nt: TGTGCCAGCAGCCCCGGGACTAGGCCTGGGGCCAACGTCCTGACTTTC; CDR3aa: CASSPGTRPGANVLTF
v_gene: TRBV20-1; abundance: -; j_gene: TRBJ2-7; d_gene: TRBD1; CDR3nt: TGCAGTGCTAGAGACCGGGACAGGGTCTACGAGCAGTACTTC; CDR3aa: CSARDRDRVYEQYF
v_gene: TRBV20-1; abundance: -; j_gene: TRBJ2-5; d_gene: -; CDR3nt: TGCAGTGCTAGTGTTATAACAATCCAAGAGACCCAGTACTTC; CDR3aa: CSASVITIQETQYF
v_gene: TRBV2; abundance: -; j_gene: TRBJ2-2; d_gene: TRBD2; CDR3nt: TGTGCCAGCAGCGTATTTAGCGGGAGGAGCGCCGGGGAGCTGTTTTTT; CDR3aa: CASSVFSGRSAGELFF
v_gene: TRBV5-5; abundance: many; j_gene: TRBJ1-2; d_gene: -; CDR3nt: TGTGCCAGCAGCATTCCGGACAGACCAGACGGTGGCTACACCTTC; CDR3aa: CASSIPDRPDGGYTF
v_gene: TRBV7-3; abundance: many; j_gene: TRBJ2-7; d_gene: TRBD1; CDR3nt: TGTGCCAGCAGCATCGGGACAGGGAGCGAGCAGTACTTC; CDR3aa: CASSIGTGSEQYF
v_gene: TRBV3-1; abundance: few; j_gene: TRBJ2-5; d_gene: -; CDR3nt: TGTGCCAGCAGGTCCCACGGTGGCTTGGGGGAGACCCAGTACTTC; CDR3aa: CASRSHGGLGETQYF
v_gene: TRBV7-2; abundance: -; j_gene: TRBJ2-5; d_gene: -; CDR3nt: TGTGCCAGCAGCCTCGACACCGGGGGGCTAGTCGAGACCCAGTACTTC; CDR3aa: CASSLDTGGLVETQYF
v_gene: TRBV7-9; abundance: many; j_gene: TRBJ2-5; d_gene: TRBD2; CDR3nt: TGTGCCAGCAGCTTAGCGCAGCTAGCGGGATACCAAGAGACCCAGTACTTC; CDR3aa: CASSLAQLAGYQETQYF
v_gene: TRBV10-3; abundance: -; j_gene: TRBJ1-2; d_gene: -; CDR3nt: TGTGCCAGCAGTTTATCCGGGAGCTATGGCTACACCTTC; CDR3aa: CASSLSGSYGYTF
v_gene: TRBV7-9; abundance: -; j_gene: TRBJ1-6; d_gene: -; CDR3nt: TGTGCCTGGAGTGTACAATCCGGGGGCAGCAATTCACCCCTCCACTTT; CDR3aa: CAWSVQSGGSNSPLHF
v_gene: TRBV2; abundance: -; j_gene: TRBJ2-7; d_gene: -; CDR3nt: TGTGCCAGCAGTCCCCGGGACGGGGTAGCCTACGAGCAGTACTTC; CDR3aa: CASSPRDGVAYEQYF
v_gene: TRBV5-1; abundance: many; j_gene: TRBJ1-2; d_gene: -; CDR3nt: TGCGCCAGCACCTTGCACGGGACATATGGCTACACCTTC; CDR3aa: CASTLHGTYGYTF
v_gene: TRBV6-5; abundance: many; j_gene: TRBJ1-1; d_gene: -; CDR3nt: TGTGCCAGCAGTGGAAGGGGGTACACTGAAGCTTTCTTT; CDR3aa: CASSGRGYTEAFF
v_gene: TRBV29-1; abundance: many; j_gene: TRBJ1-2; d_gene: TRBD1; CDR3nt: TGCAGCGTTGAAGAACAGGGGGCCGGAGGCTACACCTTC; CDR3aa: CSVEEQGAGGYTF
v_gene: TRBV9; abundance: -; j_gene: TRBJ1-2; d_gene: -; CDR3nt: TGTGCCAGCAGCCAAGTTAGTTATGGCTACACCTTC; CDR3aa: CASSQVSYGYTF
v_gene: TRBV7-2; abundance: many; j_gene: TRBJ1-3; d_gene: TRBD1; CDR3nt: TGTGCCAGCAGTCGACCGGGACAGGGGTTAAACACCATATATTTT; CDR3aa: CASSRPGQGLNTIYF
v_gene: TRBV7-2; abundance: many; j_gene: TRBJ2-5; d_gene: TRBD2; CDR3nt: TGTGCCAGCAGCCAATTGGGGGGGTTAGAGACCCAGTACTTC; CDR3aa: CASSQLGGLETQYF
v_gene: TRBV10-1; abundance: -; j_gene: TRBJ2-5; d_gene: TRBD2; CDR3nt: TGCGCCAGCAGCATTCTCCTAGCGGTCCAAGAGACCCAGTACTTC; CDR3aa: CASSILLAVQETQYF
v_gene: TRBV20-1; abundance: many; j_gene: TRBJ2-7; d_gene: TRBD2; CDR3nt: TGCAGCGCCGGGACTAGCGGGGCCTACGAGCAGTACTTC; CDR3aa: CSAGTSGAYEQYF